This T cell receptor (beta chain) is from a study of T cells in Graves' hyperthyroidism and ophthalmopathy. Study observations and caveats: Most thyroid clonotypes with frequency above 0.001 were detected in blood.

RNA transcripts provided the source from which TCR beta CDR3 regions were amplified. HTBI primers were used for first-round RT-PCR of the TCR CDR3. Each CDR3 protein is one row after TCRdb ran MiXCR on the multiplex PCR reads. The table includes hundreds of thousands of distinct CDR3 sequences, around 13% detected once. Comment on this clonotype: Its antigen is currently unknown.

V shed 5 bases and J shed 2 bases, with 13 bases lying between them. CDR3 length equals 14 residues. Researchers barred patients who had uncontrolled infection, other autoimmune disease, pregnancy or lactation. The TCR was taken from a woman aged 18-29 years with Graves' hyperthyroidism. The chain couples TRBV12-3 or TRBV12-4 to TRBJ2-7; D might be TRBD1 or TRBD2, each matching 5 bases. The sequenced material came from blood. The CDR3 DNA is TGTGCCAGCAGTGTCGGGGCCCGAGCCTACGAGCAGTACTTC. This codes for CASSVGARAYEQYF.